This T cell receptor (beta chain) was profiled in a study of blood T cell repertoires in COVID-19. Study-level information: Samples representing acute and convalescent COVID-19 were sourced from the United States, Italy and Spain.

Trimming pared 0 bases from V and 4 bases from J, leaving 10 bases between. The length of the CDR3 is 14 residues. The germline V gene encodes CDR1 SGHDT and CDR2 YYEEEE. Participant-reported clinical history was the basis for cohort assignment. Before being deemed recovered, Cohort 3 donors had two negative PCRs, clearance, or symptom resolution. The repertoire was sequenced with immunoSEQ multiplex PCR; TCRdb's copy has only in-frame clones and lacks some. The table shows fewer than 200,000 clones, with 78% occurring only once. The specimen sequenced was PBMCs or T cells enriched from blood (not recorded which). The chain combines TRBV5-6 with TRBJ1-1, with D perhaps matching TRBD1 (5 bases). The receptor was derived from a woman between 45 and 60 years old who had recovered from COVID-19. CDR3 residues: CASSLGQGTTEAFF. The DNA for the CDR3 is TGTGCCAGCAGCTTGGGGCAGGGTACCACTGAAGCTTTCTTT. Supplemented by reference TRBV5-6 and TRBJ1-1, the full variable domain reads DAGVTQSPTHLIKTRGQQVTLRCSPKSGHDTVSWYQQALGQGPQFIFQYYEEEERQRGNFPDRFSGHQFPNYSSELNVNALLLGDSALYLCASSLGQGTTEAFFGQGTRLTVV.